The 13 T cell receptor beta chains reported below all come from one sample, sequenced in a study of CD4 T cells in relation to SARS-CoV-2 and coronaviruses. Repertoires were generated with immunoSEQ multiplex PCR, while TCRdb's copy carries only in-frame clones and drops some. The sample has 25,000 to 30,000 clones, approximately 78% seen once; the top ten hold approximately 22%. The unexposed donors gave CD4+ T cells in about 2011-2019, prior to COVID-19. Isolation of CD4+ T cells took place after around eleven days in culture. No antigen is known for these receptors. Material: CD4+ T cells from PBMCs, cultured in vitro. The receptor source for this set is a human donor in good health.

V usage is TRBV19 and J usage is TRBJ2-3, with D unresolved. Germline V gives CDR1 LNHDA, CDR2 SQIVND (reference sequence). Trimming took off 5 bases at V and 2 bases at J, with 14 bases between the two ends. There are 15 residues in the CDR3. The chain's CDR3 is CASSVGNSFTDTQYF. The CDR3 DNA is TGTGCCAGTAGTGTTGGGAATTCATTCACAGATACGCAGTATTTT.

This clone was observed a single time. The chain uses TRBV5-4 and TRBJ2-1; 8 bases are shared with TRBD1. The CDR3 runs to 14 residues. CDR1 is SGHNT and CDR2 is YYREEE in the germline V gene (reference sequence). V lost 7 bases to trimming and J lost 4 bases; unmatched junction nucleotides: 7. CDR3 nucleotide sequence: TGTGCCAGCTTGCCCCGGGACAGGTACAATGAGCAGTTCTTC. Translating it yields CASLPRDRYNEQFF.

The chain employs TRBV19 and TRBJ2-2; 7 bases are a match to TRBD1. With V trimmed by 0 bases and J by 4 bases, 11 bases remained unmatched. Per the germline V gene, CDR1 is LNHDA and CDR2 is SQIVND (reference sequence). The CDR3 consists of 18 residues. The DNA of the CDR3 is TGTGCCAGTAGTATAGAGGTAGGGGGCGAACGAACCACCGGGGAGCTGTTTTTT. Encoded protein: CASSIEVGGERTTGELFF.

The V gene is TRBV7-8, the J gene TRBJ1-1, with a weak D call TRBD1 (6 bases). The CDR3 spans 18 residues. Looked up from germline, CDR1 is SGHVS and CDR2 is FQNEAQ. Trimming took 4 bases from V and 1 from J, leaving 22 bases between them. The CDR3 region has the DNA TGTGCCAGCAGCTCCCCCCTTGGACAGACAAACTCGAACACTGAAGCTTTCTTT. The encoded protein is CASSSPLGQTNSNTEAFF. The full variable domain, in which reference TRBV7-8 and TRBJ1-1 provide the parts outside the CDR3, is GAGVSQSPRYKVAKRGQDVALRCDPISGHVSLFWYQQALGQGPEFLTYFQNEAQLDKSGLPSDRFFAERPEGSVSTLKIQRTQQEDSAVYLCASSSPLGQTNSNTEAFFGQGTRLTVV.

V usage is TRBV7-3 and J usage is TRBJ2-1; D possibly uses TRBD1 or TRBD2 (7 bases each). Germline assignment: CDR1 SGHTA and CDR2 FQGTGA. Trimming removed 5 bases at V and 0 bases at J, with 17 bases between. The CDR3 runs 17 residues. This chain's CDR3 is CASSLQGGPSSYNEQFF. The DNA for the CDR3 is TGTGCCAGCAGCCTCCAGGGGGGGCCCAGCTCCTACAATGAGCAGTTCTTC.

The J gene is TRBJ2-6, the V gene TRBV5-1; 10 nucleotides match TRBD1. This CDR3 has 19 residues. Germline CDR1 SGHRS, CDR2 YFSETQ. V was pared by 2 bases and J by 4 bases, with 12 bases of the junction left unmatched. The CDR3 bases are TGCGCCAGCAGCTTAGGGTTTGGGACAGGGGTATCCGGGGCCAACGTCCTGACTTTC. As protein: CASSLGFGTGVSGANVLTF.

The J gene is TRBJ2-5, the V gene TRBV19; perhaps TRBD2 as D (6 bases). The CDR3 has 15 residues. Trimming left V 10 bases short and J 5 bases short, with 23 bases between. Germline V CDR1 and CDR2: LNHDA, SQIVND (reference sequence). CDR3 sequence reads: CATEPTGQREETQYF. The CDR3 DNA follows: TGTGCCACCGAACCCACCGGACAACGGGAGGAGACCCAGTACTTC.

This clone has more than one count but fewer than ten. The chain has TRBV7-2 and TRBJ2-3, with D possibly matching TRBD2 (5 bases). Trimming shortened V by 0 bases and J by 0 bases, and 10 bases separated the two germline ends. This CDR3 region has 16 residues. Germline CDR1 and CDR2: SGHTA and FQGNSA. CDR3 residues: CASSLARGLSTDTQYF. Written as DNA, the CDR3 is TGTGCCAGCAGCTTAGCGCGCGGACTTAGCACAGATACGCAGTATTTT.

This chain uses TRBV11-3 with TRBJ2-1; 11 bases align to TRBD2. Germline V gene lookup returns CDR1 SGHNT and CDR2 YENEEA. V dropped 1 base and J dropped 8; count of bases not matched to a gene: 10. The CDR3 contains 17 residues. CDR3 in amino acids: CASSLVIGSGGVHEQFF. DNA of the CDR3: TGTGCCAGCAGCTTAGTTATAGGTAGCGGGGGGGTTCATGAGCAGTTCTTC.

The chain employs TRBV5-4 and TRBJ1-1; D ambiguous. Germline CDR1 reads SGHNT; CDR2 reads YYREEE (reference sequence). The CDR3 extends over 15 amino acids. V lost 0 bases and J 0 bases, leaving 9 bases between the germline ends. CDR3 protein: CASSLGAGMNTEAFF. As DNA, the CDR3 is TGTGCCAGCAGCTTGGGGGCGGGGATGAACACTGAAGCTTTCTTT.

V gene TRBV18 combines with J gene TRBJ1-1, with D possibly being TRBD1 (6 bases). Germline V CDR1 and CDR2: KGHSH, LQKENI. The V end was cut by 3 bases, the J end by 5 bases, with 13 bases between. The CDR3 contains 14 residues. The CDR3 bases are TGTGCCAGCTCACCGGGGGGCGCGGGGACTGAAGCTTTCTTT. Its protein is CASSPGGAGTEAFF. Filled out from reference TRBV18 and TRBJ1-1, the complete variable domain reads NAGVMQNPRHLVRRRGQEARLRCSPMKGHSHVYWYRQLPEEGLKFMVYLQKENIIDESGMPKERFSAEFPKEGPSILRIQQVVRGDSAAYFCASSPGGAGTEAFFGQGTRLTVV.

The DNA for the CDR3 is TGTGCCAGCAGCTTAGACAGGGGGCTTGGGAGCGGCTACACCTTC. This gives the protein CASSLDRGLGSGYTF. The chain has TRBV11-2 and TRBJ1-2; TRBD1 aligns across 8 bases. The CDR3 spans 15 residues. With 0 bases clipped from V and 8 bases from J, the junction kept 8 bases outside the gene matches. Looked up from germline, CDR1 is SGHAT and CDR2 is FQNNGV.

This chain connects TRBV6-5 to TRBJ1-5; 9 bases line up with TRBD1. CDR1 MNHEY and CDR2 SVGAGI come from the germline V gene. The CDR3 is made up of 13 amino acids. V lost 6 bases to trimming and J lost 5 bases; unmatched junction nucleotides: 2. The CDR3 coding sequence is TGTGCCAGCAGAGACAGGGGGGATCAGCCCCAGCATTTT. This gives the protein CASRDRGDQPQHF.